This T cell receptor (beta chain) was obtained from a study of breast tumors, draining lymph nodes, adjacent tissues listed by TCRdb under 2016. For the wider study: The study compared TCR beta repertoires across tumor, adjacent nontumor tissue and axillary lymph nodes from breast cancer patients. In human breast cancer, the study set out to evaluate how tumor, surrounding tissue and draining lymph node repertoires relate to one another and whether T cells may move between these sites.

The axillary draining lymph nodes of breast cancer patients were the source of the lymph node samples. Paper-wide results and their limitations: Tumor T-cell repertoires showed less diversity than lymph node repertoires and more diversity than nontumor tissue repertoires, and tumor T-cell repertoires showed preferential V and J gene usage. The conclusion that tumor T cells originate in lymph nodes was framed as consistent with a hypothesis rather than directly demonstrated. Tumor and nontumor tissue repertoires were significantly more similar in luminal-like than in basal-like breast cancer. The data were considered consistent with most tumor T cells being derived from the lymph node and subsequently expanding within tumor tissue.

As concerns this clonotype: Its antigen remains undetermined. No much larger clone exists at a distance of one base, and base qualities are not known.

Instrument on record: Illumina HiSeq 2000. Multiplex PCR amplification was used to build the TCR beta chain libraries. The amplified TCR beta chain products were analyzed by high-throughput sequencing. The raw public reads went through TCRdb reprocessing: fastp at Q25, MiXCR clone calling, in-frame beta chains kept. Rows are combined by CDR3 protein, so each entry shows the most common genes and DNA. The sample profile shows some 110,000 distinct CDR3 sequences; about 29% of them were found once. The ten biggest clones cover approximately 5% of the sample. This TCR was sampled from a female donor with breast cancer. Some clones in this sample may be carry-over from other donors' samples. Sequencing was carried out using axillary lymph node tissue.

The DNA sequence is given as TGTGCCAGCAGCGAAACAGGGGGCGATGAGCAGTTCTTC. The encoded protein is CASSETGGDEQFF. The rearrangement combines TRBV11-2 with TRBJ2-1, and 9 junction bases match TRBD1. The CDR3 runs 13 residues from the cysteine to the phenylalanine. CDR3 DNA is the only sequence kept; it has 39 bases, read in frame from the first base. The germline V gene specifies SGHAT as CDR1 and FQNNGV as CDR2. V loses 5 bases at its end and J loses 8 bases; junction bases beyond the gene matches: 4.